Given below is one T cell receptor (beta chain) in context. Its target is not known. PCR amplification relied on 60 Vbeta primers (plus 13 Jbeta primers). Sequencing was performed with immunoSEQ multiplex PCR; in TCRdb, only in-frame clones are kept and a portion is missing. The table lists about 150,000 clones, 70% to 80% of them singletons. This specimen comes from a study of cytomegalovirus exposure and HLA in healthy donors. Study-level points and caveats: Presence/absence analyses rested on an assumption that sequencing depth was roughly uniform across donors. The classifier reportedly diagnosed cytomegalovirus status with high sensitivity and specificity.

V was trimmed by 4 bases and J by 1 base, leaving 7 bases between them. Per germline, CDR1 SQVTM and CDR2 ANQGSEA. This CDR3 comprises 12 residues. The chain uses TRBV29-1 and TRBJ1-1; D unresolved. This clonotype was obtained from a man aged 30-40 years in good health and CMV-seropositive. The sample taken for sequencing was PBMCs. The CDR3 nucleotides are TGCAGCGTTGCTCAGTGGAACACTGAAGCTTTCTTT. Amino acid sequence: CSVAQWNTEAFF. Full variable domain (outside the CDR3, taken from reference TRBV29-1 and TRBJ1-1): SAVISQKPSRDICQRGTSLTIQCQVDSQVTMMFWYRQQPGQSLTLIATANQGSEATYESGFVIDKFPISRPNLTFSTLTVSNMSPEDSSIYLCSVAQWNTEAFFGQGTRLTVV.